Below are 24 T cell receptor beta chains sequenced from a single sample in a study of shared clonotypes between healthy human individuals. The repertoire was sequenced with immunoSEQ multiplex PCR; TCRdb's copy has only in-frame clones and lacks some. The sample shows about 1.1 million clones, around three quarters of them seen only once. Specimen: memory CD4+ T cells from PBMCs. The subset here: CD45RA-negative fraction. Receptors originate from a man between 18 and 29 years old in good health. Some clones in this sample may be carry-over from other donors' samples.

As to this clone: Being one base from a much bigger clone, this may be a read error. Other DNA sequences in the same sample also yield this CDR3. The chain combines TRBV30 with TRBJ2-5, with D possibly being TRBD2 (5 bases). The length of the CDR3 is 11 residues. Germline V gives CDR1 GTSNPN, CDR2 SVGIG (reference sequence). CDR3 loop: CAWRLVETQYF. In DNA, the CDR3 is TGCGCCTGGAGGTTAGTGGAGACCCAGTACTTC.

The chain recombines TRBV7-2 with TRBJ2-3; D not resolved. The CDR3 is 13 residues long. The V end was cut by 2 bases, the J end by 5 bases, with 8 bases between. Looked up from germline, CDR1 is SGHTA and CDR2 is FQGNSA. CDR3 sequence: CASSLLVQDTQYF. The CDR3 coding sequence is TGTGCCAGCAGCTTATTAGTTCAAGATACGCAGTATTTT.

The chain couples TRBV25-1 to TRBJ2-3; 7 bases agree with TRBD2. J lost 1 base, V lost 6 bases, and 4 bases had no gene match. The germline gives CDR1 MGHDK, CDR2 SYGVNS. The length of the CDR3 is 14 residues. CDR3 coding DNA: TGTGCCAGCAGCTCCACTAGCGGCACAGATACGCAGTATTTT. Translation gives CASSSTSGTDTQYF.

The CDR3 loop is CASSPPGQSGETQYF. The CDR3 nucleotides are TGTGCCAGCAGCCCTCCTGGGCAGTCGGGGGAGACCCAGTACTTC. The chain combines TRBV2 with TRBJ2-5; a weak D match, TRBD2 (5 bases). From germline, CDR1 is SNHLY and CDR2 FYNNEI. This CDR3 spans 15 amino acids. The V and J ends lost 6 bases and 5 bases respectively, with 19 bases between them.

The chain is built from TRBV6-6 and TRBJ2-5; TRBD1 agrees at 9 bases. The assigned J gene may be wrong: the sequence end matches TRBJ2-7 better. CDR1 is MNHNY and CDR2 is SVGAGI in the germline V gene (reference sequence). The CDR3 spans 14 residues. CDR3 protein: CASSYKGQGYEQYF. CDR3 in DNA: TGTGCCAGCAGTTATAAGGGACAGGGCTACGAGCAGTACTTC.

This clone was seen more than once but under ten times. The chain recombines TRBV4-2 with TRBJ1-1; 7 bases are a match to TRBD1. This CDR3 region has 16 residues. V trimming: 3 bases; J trimming: 0 bases; junction bases outside the gene matches: 7. CDR1 and CDR2 (germline): LGHNA, YNFKEQ. The CDR3 loop reads CASSQLQGYMNTEAFF. The CDR3 DNA is TGTGCCAGCAGCCAGTTACAGGGGTACATGAACACTGAAGCTTTCTTT.

The V call is TRBV29-1, the J call TRBJ2-5; 11 nucleotides agree with TRBD1. This CDR3 contains 13 residues. The ends lost 8 bases at V and 4 bases at J; junction bases unmatched: 6. The germline V gene has CDR1 SQVTM and CDR2 ANQGSEA. CDR3 DNA sequence: TGCAGCTCCTGGACAGGGGGCACAGAGACCCAGTACTTC. Amino acid sequence: CSSWTGGTETQYF.

The V call is TRBV27, the J call TRBJ2-7, with 14 nucleotides matching TRBD2. This CDR3 is 15 amino acids long. J lost 6 bases, V lost 5 bases, and 6 bases had no gene match. Germline V gene data show CDR1 as MNHEY and CDR2 as SMNVEV (reference sequence). The CDR3 reads CASSQTGLAGVEQYF. The CDR3 DNA sequence: TGTGCCAGCAGTCAAACGGGACTAGCGGGAGTCGAGCAGTACTTC.

The chain carries TRBV5-4 and TRBJ1-2; D is undetermined. The V gene lost 5 bases and the J gene lost 2 bases, with 13 bases spanning the gap. Germline V gene lookup returns CDR1 SGHNT and CDR2 YYREEE (reference sequence). The CDR3 is made up of 14 amino acids. The CDR3 region has the DNA TGTGCCAGCAGATTGAAAGGGTCGAACTATGGCTACACCTTC. Its translation is CASRLKGSNYGYTF.

The genes are TRBV7-9 and TRBJ2-7; no reliable D call. The germline V gene has CDR1 SEHNR and CDR2 FQNEAQ (reference sequence). The CDR3 length is 13 residues. V lost 5 bases and J lost 0, with 8 bases in between. This chain's CDR3 is CASSPPSSYEQYF. In DNA, the CDR3 is TGTGCCAGCAGCCCCCCGAGCTCCTACGAGCAGTACTTC.

The chain recombines TRBV30 with TRBJ2-2, with TRBD2 matching over 7 bases. Per the germline V gene, CDR1 is GTSNPN and CDR2 is SVGIG (reference sequence). The CDR3 consists of 13 residues. V was pared by 0 bases and J by 7 bases, with 2 bases of the junction left unmatched. The CDR3: CAWSVRGDGELFF. CDR3 nucleotide sequence: TGTGCCTGGAGTGTACGGGGGGACGGGGAGCTGTTTTTT.

This chain links TRBV5-1 with TRBJ2-7; D is perhaps TRBD1 (5 bases). The CDR3 has 14 amino acids. The germline V and J ends were trimmed by 5 bases and 1 base, with 13 bases remaining between them. The germline V gene encodes CDR1 SGHRS and CDR2 YFSETQ. The CDR3 bases are TGCGCCAGCAGAAAGGGGCTTCGGTCCTACGAGCAGTACTTC. It is translated as CASRKGLRSYEQYF.

This chain connects TRBV30 to TRBJ2-7; 9 bases match TRBD1. CDR1 and CDR2 from the germline V gene are GTSNPN and SVGIG (reference sequence). V was clipped by 2 bases and J by 1 base; unmatched bases: 6. The CDR3 totals 15 residues. The CDR3 DNA reads TGTGCCTGGAGTCTATCCGGGACAGGGTCCTACGAGCAGTACTTC. Protein: CAWSLSGTGSYEQYF.

The table lists this clone with a few counts. The CDR3 sequence is CASSQDLGVRSYTGELFF. In DNA, the CDR3 is TGCGCCAGCAGCCAAGATTTGGGCGTACGGTCCTACACCGGGGAGCTGTTTTTT. The chain recombines TRBV4-3 with TRBJ2-2; D unclear. Germline V gene sequence: CDR1 LGHNA, CDR2 YSLEER. The CDR3 runs to 18 residues. V lost 0 bases and J lost 3, with 17 bases in between.

There are a few counts of this clone. The chain uses TRBV4-2 and TRBJ1-2, with TRBD1 identical over 9 bases. Trimming removed 2 bases from V and 0 bases from J; junction bases left unmatched: 7. The CDR3 totals 17 residues. Looked up from germline, CDR1 is LGHNA and CDR2 is YNFKEQ. In nucleotides, the CDR3 is TGTGCCAGCAGCCAAATAGTGACAGGGGGAACTAACTATGGCTACACCTTC. Translation: CASSQIVTGGTNYGYTF.

The V and J genes are TRBV6-6 and TRBJ1-3, with 7 bases lining up with TRBD1. Germline V gives CDR1 MNHNY, CDR2 SVGAGI (reference sequence). This CDR3 has 15 amino acids. Trimming at V came to 8 bases and at J to 3 bases, leaving 10 bases not matched to a gene. The CDR3 reads CASALGGSHGNTIYF. Written as DNA, the CDR3 is TGTGCCAGCGCCCTAGGGGGCAGTCATGGAAACACCATATATTTT.

The rearrangement uses TRBV19 and TRBJ1-5, with 8 bases that match TRBD1. V lost 4 bases and J lost 9; bases outside the gene matches: 11. This CDR3 is 15 amino acids long. Germline assignment: CDR1 LNHDA and CDR2 SQIVND (reference sequence). CDR3 in amino acids: CASSSGTGKYTPQHF. As DNA, the CDR3 is TGTGCCAGTAGTAGTGGGACAGGAAAGTATACGCCCCAGCATTTT.

Worth noting for this clone: The sample holds other DNA sequences that translate to the same CDR3. CDR3 bases: TGCGCCAGCAGCTTGGGACAGGGTATCTATGGCTACACCTTC. This translates into CASSLGQGIYGYTF. The genes are TRBV5-1 and TRBJ1-2, with 7 nucleotides matching TRBD1. Germline V gives CDR1 SGHRS, CDR2 YFSETQ. The CDR3 totals 14 residues. V trimming: 0 bases; J trimming: 4 bases; junction bases outside the gene matches: 3.

This sequence joins TRBV5-1 and TRBJ2-5, with D unresolved. CDR3 length: 13 amino acids. Germline CDR1 and CDR2: SGHRS and YFSETQ. V dropped 2 bases and J dropped 3 bases, with 8 bases sitting between them. The CDR3 here is CASSLPAEETQYF. The CDR3 DNA sequence: TGCGCCAGCAGCTTACCGGCAGAAGAGACCCAGTACTTC. Variable domain in full (rest from reference TRBV5-1 and TRBJ2-5): KAGVTQTPRYLIKTRGQQVTLSCSPISGHRSVSWYQQTPGQGLQFLFEYFSETQRNKGNFPGRFSGRQFSNSRSEMNVSTLELGDSALYLCASSLPAEETQYFGPGTRLLVL.

This clone was detected once. V is TRBV18 and J is TRBJ2-5, with a possible D match to TRBD2 (7 bases). Trimming stripped 2 bases from V and 4 bases from J, with 11 bases between. Looked up from germline, CDR1 is KGHSH and CDR2 is LQKENI. The CDR3 covers 14 residues. The DNA of the CDR3 is TGTGCCAGCTCACCAGGCGGGGGCTCAGAGACCCAGTACTTC. Its protein product is CASSPGGGSETQYF.

The genes are TRBV7-9 and TRBJ2-2, with TRBD2 as a possible D gene (6 bases). Between the trimmed V and J ends, which lost 5 bases and 1 base, there was a span of 14 bases. Germline-derived CDR1 and CDR2 are SEHNR and FQNEAQ (reference sequence). The CDR3 spans 16 residues. As DNA, the CDR3 is TGTGCCAGCAGCCCAGTAGGGAGGATGAACACCGGGGAGCTGTTTTTT. Translated: CASSPVGRMNTGELFF.

The chain employs TRBV7-2 and TRBJ2-7; a possible D gene is TRBD1 (7 bases). V dropped 5 bases and J dropped 6 bases, with 23 bases sitting between them. Germline CDR1 reads SGHTA; CDR2 reads FQGNSA. CDR3 length: 16 amino acids. The CDR3 DNA is TGTGCCAGCAGCGCCCTGGGGGGACAGCGGACGAGCGAGCAGTACTTC. Protein: CASSALGGQRTSEQYF.

The rearrangement links TRBV29-1 to TRBJ1-2; possible D gene TRBD1, 5 bases. V lost 7 bases and J 0 bases, leaving 12 bases between the germline ends. Per the germline V gene, CDR1 is SQVTM and CDR2 is ANQGSEA. The CDR3 runs 13 residues. In DNA form, the CDR3 reads TGCAGCGGGGAGAGACAGACTAACTATGGCTACACCTTC. It is translated as CSGERQTNYGYTF. Full variable domain (outside the CDR3, taken from reference TRBV29-1 and TRBJ1-2): SAVISQKPSRDICQRGTSLTIQCQVDSQVTMMFWYRQQPGQSLTLIATANQGSEATYESGFVIDKFPISRPNLTFSTLTVSNMSPEDSSIYLCSGERQTNYGYTFGSGTRLTVV.

This chain connects TRBV6-1 to TRBJ2-7; a weak D match, TRBD1 (6 bases). V lost 7 bases and J lost 3, with 19 bases in between. CDR1 is MNHNS and CDR2 is SASEGT in the germline V gene. The CDR3 sequence is 15 residues long. The DNA of the CDR3 is TGTGCCAGCACCACAGGGCCGATGGATGACTACGAGCAGTACTTC. It encodes CASTTGPMDDYEQYF.